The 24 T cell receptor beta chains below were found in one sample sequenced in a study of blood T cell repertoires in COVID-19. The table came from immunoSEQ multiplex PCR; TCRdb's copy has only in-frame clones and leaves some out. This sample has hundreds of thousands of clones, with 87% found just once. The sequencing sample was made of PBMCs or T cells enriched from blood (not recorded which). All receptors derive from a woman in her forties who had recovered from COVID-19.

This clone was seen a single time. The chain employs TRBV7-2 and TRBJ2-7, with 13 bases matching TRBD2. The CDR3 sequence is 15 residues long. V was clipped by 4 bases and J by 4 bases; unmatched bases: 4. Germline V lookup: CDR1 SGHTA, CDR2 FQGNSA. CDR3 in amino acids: CASSSWTSGSYEQYF. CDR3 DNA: TGTGCCAGCAGCTCGTGGACTAGCGGGAGTTACGAGCAGTACTTC.

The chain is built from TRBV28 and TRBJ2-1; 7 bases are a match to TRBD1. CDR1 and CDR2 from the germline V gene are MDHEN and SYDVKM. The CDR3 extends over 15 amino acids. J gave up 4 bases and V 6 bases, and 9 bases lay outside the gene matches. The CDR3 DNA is TGTGCCAGCAGCGCCGGTCAGGGGGTTTACAATGAGCAGTTCTTC. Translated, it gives CASSAGQGVYNEQFF.

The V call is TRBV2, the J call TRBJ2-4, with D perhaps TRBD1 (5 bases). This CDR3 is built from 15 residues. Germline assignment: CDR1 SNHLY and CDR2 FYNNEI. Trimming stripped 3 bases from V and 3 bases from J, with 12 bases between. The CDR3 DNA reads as TGTGCCAGCAGTGACGCAGGGTCGGGCAAAAACATTCAGTACTTC. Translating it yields CASSDAGSGKNIQYF.

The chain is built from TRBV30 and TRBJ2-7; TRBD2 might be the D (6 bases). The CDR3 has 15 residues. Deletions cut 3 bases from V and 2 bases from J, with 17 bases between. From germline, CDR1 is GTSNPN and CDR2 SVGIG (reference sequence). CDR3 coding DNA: TGTGCCTGGAGCCGGGGGTCATCGGCTCCCTACGAGCAGTACTTC. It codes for CAWSRGSSAPYEQYF.

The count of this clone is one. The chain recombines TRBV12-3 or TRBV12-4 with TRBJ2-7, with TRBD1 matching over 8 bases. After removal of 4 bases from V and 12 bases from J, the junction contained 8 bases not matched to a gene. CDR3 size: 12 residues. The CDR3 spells CASSSGQGSRYF. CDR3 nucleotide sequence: TGTGCCAGCAGTTCCGGACAGGGTAGTAGGTACTTC.

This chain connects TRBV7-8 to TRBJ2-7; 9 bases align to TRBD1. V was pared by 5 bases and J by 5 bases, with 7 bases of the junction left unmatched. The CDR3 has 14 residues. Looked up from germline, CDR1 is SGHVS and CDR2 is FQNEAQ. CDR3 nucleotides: TGTGCCAGCAGCCGAGGGACAGGGTCCCACGAGCAGTACTTC. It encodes CASSRGTGSHEQYF.

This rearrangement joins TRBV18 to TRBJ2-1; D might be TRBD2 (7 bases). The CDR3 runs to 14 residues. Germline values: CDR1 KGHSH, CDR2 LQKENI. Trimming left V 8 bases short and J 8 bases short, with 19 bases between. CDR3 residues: CASAQREGGDEQFF. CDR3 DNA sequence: TGTGCCAGCGCCCAGAGGGAGGGGGGAGATGAGCAGTTCTTC.

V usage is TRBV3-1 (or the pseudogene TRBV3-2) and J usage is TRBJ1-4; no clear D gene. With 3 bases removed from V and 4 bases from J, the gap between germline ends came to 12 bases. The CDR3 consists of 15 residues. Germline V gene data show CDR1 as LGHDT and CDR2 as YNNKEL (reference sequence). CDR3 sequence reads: CASSQRPPDNEKLFF. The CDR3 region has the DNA TGTGCCAGCAGCCAGAGGCCGCCGGATAATGAAAAACTGTTTTTT.

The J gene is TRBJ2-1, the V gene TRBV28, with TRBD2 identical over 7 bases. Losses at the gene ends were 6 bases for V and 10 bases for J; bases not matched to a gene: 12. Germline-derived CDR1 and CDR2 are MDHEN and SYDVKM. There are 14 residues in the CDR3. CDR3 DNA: TGTGCCAGCAGCCGCGGGACTACCCGAAGGGAGCAGTTCTTC. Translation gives CASSRGTTRREQFF.

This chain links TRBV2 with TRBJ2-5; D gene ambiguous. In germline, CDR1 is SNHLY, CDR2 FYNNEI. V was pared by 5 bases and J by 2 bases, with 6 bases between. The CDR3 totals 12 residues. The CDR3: CASSNRQETQYF. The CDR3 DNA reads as TGTGCCAGCAGTAACAGACAAGAGACCCAGTACTTC.

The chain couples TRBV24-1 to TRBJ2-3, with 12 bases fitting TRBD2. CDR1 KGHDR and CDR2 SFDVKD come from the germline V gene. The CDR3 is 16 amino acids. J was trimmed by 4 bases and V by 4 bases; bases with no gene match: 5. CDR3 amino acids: CATSDLTSGRSDTQYF. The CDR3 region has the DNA TGTGCCACCAGTGACTTGACTAGCGGGAGATCAGATACGCAGTATTTT.

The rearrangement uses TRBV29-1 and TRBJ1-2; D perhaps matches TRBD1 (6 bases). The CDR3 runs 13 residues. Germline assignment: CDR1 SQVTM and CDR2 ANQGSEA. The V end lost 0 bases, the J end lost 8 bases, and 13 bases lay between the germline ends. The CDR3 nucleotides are TGCAGCGTTGAAGATTACAGGGTGGACGGCTACACCTTC. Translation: CSVEDYRVDGYTF.

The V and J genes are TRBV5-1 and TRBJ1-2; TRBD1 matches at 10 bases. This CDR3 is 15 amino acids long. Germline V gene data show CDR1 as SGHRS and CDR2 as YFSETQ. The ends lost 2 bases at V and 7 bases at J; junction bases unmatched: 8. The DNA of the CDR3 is TGCGCCAGCAGCTTCCCTGGACAGGGGGAAAGTGGCTACACCTTC. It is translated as CASSFPGQGESGYTF.

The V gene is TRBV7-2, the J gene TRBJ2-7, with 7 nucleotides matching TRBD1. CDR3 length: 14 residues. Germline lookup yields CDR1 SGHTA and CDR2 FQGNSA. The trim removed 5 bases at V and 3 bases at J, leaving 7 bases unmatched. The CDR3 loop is CASSLRDSIYEQYF. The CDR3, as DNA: TGTGCCAGCAGCCTCCGGGACAGTATCTACGAGCAGTACTTC.

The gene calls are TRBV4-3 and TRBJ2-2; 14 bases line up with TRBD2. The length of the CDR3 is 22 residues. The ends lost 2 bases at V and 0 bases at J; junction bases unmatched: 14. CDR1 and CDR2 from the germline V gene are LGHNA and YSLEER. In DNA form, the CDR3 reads TGCGCCAGCAGCCAAAGGCTCTGGACAGGACTAGCGGGAGGCCCGAACACCGGGGAGCTGTTTTTT. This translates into CASSQRLWTGLAGGPNTGELFF.

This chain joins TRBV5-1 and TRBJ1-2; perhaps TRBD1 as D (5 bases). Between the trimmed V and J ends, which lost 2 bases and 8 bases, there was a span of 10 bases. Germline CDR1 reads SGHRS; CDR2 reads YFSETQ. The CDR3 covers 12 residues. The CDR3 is CASSFQGEGYTF. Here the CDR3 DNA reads TGCGCCAGCAGCTTCCAGGGTGAGGGCTACACCTTC.

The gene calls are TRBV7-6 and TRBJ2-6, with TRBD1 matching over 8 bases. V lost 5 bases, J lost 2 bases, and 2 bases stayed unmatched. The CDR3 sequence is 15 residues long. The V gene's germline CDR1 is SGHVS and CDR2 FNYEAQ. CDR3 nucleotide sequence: TGTGCCAGCAGCCAGGGGGCGCCTGGGGCCAACGTCCTGACTTTC. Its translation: CASSQGAPGANVLTF.

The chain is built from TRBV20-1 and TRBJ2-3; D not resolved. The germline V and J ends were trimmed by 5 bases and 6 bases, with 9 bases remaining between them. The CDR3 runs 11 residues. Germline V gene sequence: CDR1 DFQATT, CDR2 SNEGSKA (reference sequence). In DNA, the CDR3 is TGCAGTGCTGCCCCTATGGATACGCAGTATTTT. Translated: CSAAPMDTQYF.

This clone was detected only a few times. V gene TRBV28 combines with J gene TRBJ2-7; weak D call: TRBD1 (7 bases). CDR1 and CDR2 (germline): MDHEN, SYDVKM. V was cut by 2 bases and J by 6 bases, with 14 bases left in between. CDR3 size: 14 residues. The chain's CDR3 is CASSLVGRGVEQYF. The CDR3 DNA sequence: TGTGCCAGCAGTTTAGTTGGCAGGGGGGTCGAGCAGTACTTC.

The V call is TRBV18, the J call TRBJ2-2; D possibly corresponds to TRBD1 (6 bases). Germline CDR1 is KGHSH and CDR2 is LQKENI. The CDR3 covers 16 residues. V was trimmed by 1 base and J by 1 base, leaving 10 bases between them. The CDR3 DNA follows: TGTGCCAGCTCACCACTTACAGGGTTGAACACCGGGGAGCTGTTTTTT. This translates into CASSPLTGLNTGELFF.

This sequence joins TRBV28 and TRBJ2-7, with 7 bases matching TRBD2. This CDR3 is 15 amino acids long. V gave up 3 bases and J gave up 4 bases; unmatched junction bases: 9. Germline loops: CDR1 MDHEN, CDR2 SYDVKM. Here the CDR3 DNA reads TGTGCCAGCAGTTTTATCTTGGGCGGGGGATACGAGCAGTACTTC. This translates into CASSFILGGGYEQYF. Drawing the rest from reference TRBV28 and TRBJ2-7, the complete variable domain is DVKVTQSSRYLVKRTGEKVFLECVQDMDHENMFWYRQDPGLGLRLIYFSYDVKMKEKGDIPEGYSVSREKKERFSLILESASTNQTSMYLCASSFILGGGYEQYFGPGTRLTVT.

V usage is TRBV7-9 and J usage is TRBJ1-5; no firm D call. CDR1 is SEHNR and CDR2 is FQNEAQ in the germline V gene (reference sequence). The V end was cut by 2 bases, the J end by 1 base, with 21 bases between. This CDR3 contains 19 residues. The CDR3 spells CASSLRTGVMDLSNQPQHF. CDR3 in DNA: TGTGCCAGCAGCTTACGGACCGGGGTAATGGATTTAAGCAATCAGCCCCAGCATTTT.

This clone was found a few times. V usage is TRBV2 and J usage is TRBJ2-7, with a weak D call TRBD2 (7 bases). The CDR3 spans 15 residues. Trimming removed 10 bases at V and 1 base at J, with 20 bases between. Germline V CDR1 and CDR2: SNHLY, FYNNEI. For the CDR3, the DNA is TGTGCCATTACCCTGGGGGCTAGCGGTTCCTACGAGCAGTACTTC. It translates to CAITLGASGSYEQYF.

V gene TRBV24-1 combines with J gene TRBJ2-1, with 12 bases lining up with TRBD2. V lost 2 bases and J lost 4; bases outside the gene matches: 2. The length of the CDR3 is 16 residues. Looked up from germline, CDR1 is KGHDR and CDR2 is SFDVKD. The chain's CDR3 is CATSDSTSGRYNEQFF. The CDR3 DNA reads TGTGCCACCAGTGATTCGACTAGCGGGAGATACAATGAGCAGTTCTTC.